The source of this T cell receptor beta chain is a study of T cell responses to AZD1222 COVID-19 vaccine. Clones were sequenced by immunoSEQ multiplex PCR, and TCRdb holds only the in-frame ones, with some missing. The sample includes about 120,000 clones, around 85% seen only once; the top ten take 3.5% to 5.5%. The trim removed 3 bases at V and 7 bases at J, leaving 7 bases unmatched. Germline values: CDR1 MGHRA, CDR2 YSYEKL. The CDR3 spans 14 residues. This clone was seen only a few times. Its specificity is unknown. Findings and caveats of the study: Vaccine-associated CD4 TCRs ranged over spike, dominating at 160-218 and 743-854. Nearly half of unique spike-specific TCRs reportedly avoided B.1.351 and B.1.1.7 mutated regions. The study sampled repertoires only after the peak T cell response.

The sequence derives from an adult in good health. Sample: peripheral blood, taken on day 0 of AZD1222 vaccination. The chain couples TRBV4-1 to TRBJ1-1; 8 bases fit TRBD1. Here the CDR3 DNA reads TGCGCCAGCAGCCAGGACAGGGTTAGAGTTGAAGCTTTCTTT. It is translated as CASSQDRVRVEAFF.